This record covers a single TCR beta chain. Its antigen specificity is not known. Base qualities are not provided; no much larger clone lies one nucleotide away. The data originate from a study of blood T cell repertoires in COVID-19 (TCRdb year 2020). Broadly, across the study: Samples from collaborators originated in the United States, Italy and Spain and spanned both the acute and convalescent phases of COVID-19. The prospective study material was composed of cDNA or gDNA derived from T cells, B-cell-depleted T cells, or PBMCs. Deeply sampled blood TCRbeta repertoires from subjects exposed to, actively infected with, or recovered from COVID-19 were included in the dataset. The repertoires were released in a freely available public database meant as a resource for research on the immune response to SARS-CoV-2. The samples were drawn from two sources: the first 160 participants of the ongoing ImmuneRACE study, and some 1,300 subjects contributed by 6 global collaborators. Nearly every sample came with metadata listing a de-identified subject ID, COVID-19 status, age in years and sex. Where available, HLA class I and class II types were obtained from metadata supplied by the sample provider rather than from assay-based typing. Broad study findings and their caveats: Clinical and demographic metadata were provided uncurated, with the amount varying by source and participant.

The CDR3, from cysteine to phenylalanine, totals 16 residues. Only the CDR3 DNA stays, 48 bases, in frame from base 1. The germline V gene sets CDR1 to SGHDN and CDR2 to FVKESK. Trimming at the junction amounts to 1 base on V and 1 base on J, and the germline ends lie 13 bases apart. TCRbeta CDR3 regions were amplified from genomic DNA by means of the immunoSEQ Assay, a bias-controlled multiplex PCR. On the authors' methods: Within the assay, amplification of reference gene primers was used to estimate how many nucleated cells each sample contained. To quantify the absolute abundance of each unique TCRbeta CDR3 rearrangement, sequence reads were collapsed and filtered. For each sample, productive Simpson clonality was calculated by taking the square root of Simpson's diversity index across productive rearrangements. TCRdb took over this immuneACCESS table, retaining in-frame rearrangements with V and J assigned. Such tables are incomplete; in checked studies, under half of the missing clones stem from an unresolved V gene, and the remainder is unexplained. D and trimming were read from the DNA, whereas the V and J calls and clone size are those reported in that table. The sample contains roughly 250,000 clones, around 89% of them found a single time. The top ten clones comprise approximately 3% of the sample.

Participants in the prospective study were enrolled through a virtual design, were aged about 18 to 90 years, and lived in fewer than 30 United States geographic areas. To assign participants to cohorts, the prospective study relied on clinical history that participants themselves reported in a screening survey and a study questionnaire. ImmuneRACE Cohort 3 recovered participants were defined by two consecutive negative NP/OP PCR tests, healthcare professional clearance, or symptom resolution. Each participant in the prospective study had whole blood, serum and a nasopharyngeal or oropharyngeal swab collected by mobile phlebotomists. Over an approximately 2-month period, participants in the prospective study had the option of providing additional blood draws and questionnaires. Before DNA extraction, prospective study blood samples were shipped either frozen or at room temperature.

Sequenced sample: PBMCs or T cells enriched from blood (not recorded which). The TCR originated in a woman aged 45-59 years who had recovered from COVID-19. The chain couples TRBV14 to TRBJ1-2; TRBD1 could be the D gene, as 6 bases match. The nucleotide sequence is given as TGTGCCAGCAGCCAAGTCTTGGGACAAGTTAACTATGGCTACACCTTC. Its protein reads: CASSQVLGQVNYGYTF.